A selection of T cell receptor beta chains follows, all from one sample in a study of blood T cell repertoires in COVID-19. Clones were read by immunoSEQ multiplex PCR, and TCRdb kept only the in-frame ones, dropping some. The sample consists of about 290,000 clones, 86% of them appearing once. Sequenced material: peripheral blood. The receptor set was obtained from a woman in her twenties or thirties with active or convalescent COVID-19. Both conserved end residues are part of each CDR3. The order of the fields is V gene, J gene, D gene, clone size, CDR3 DNA, CDR3 protein. A D gene is named only where the DNA matches it firmly. The size entry is marked missing in some rows and otherwise reads once, few, many or a size class.

V gene: TRBV18
J gene: TRBJ1-1
D gene: TRBD1
clone size: NA
CDR3 DNA: TGTGCCAGCTCACGGGACAGGGGGCAGCAGACTGAAGCTTTCTTT
CDR3 protein: CASSRDRGQQTEAFF

V gene: TRBV18
J gene: TRBJ1-3
D gene: NA
clone size: NA
CDR3 DNA: TGTGCCAGCTCACCACGGGCGGGGGCGTCGGGAAACACCATATATTTT
CDR3 protein: CASSPRAGASGNTIYF

V gene: TRBV7-9
J gene: TRBJ1-4
D gene: TRBD1
clone size: NA
CDR3 DNA: TGTGCCAGCAGCTCGGTCCCGGGACAGGGGAGGAATGAAAAACTGTTTTTT
CDR3 protein: CASSSVPGQGRNEKLFF

V gene: TRBV21-1
J gene: TRBJ1-2
D gene: NA
clone size: NA
CDR3 DNA: TGTGCCAGCAGGACCGACAGGGAGGACGGCTACACCTTC
CDR3 protein: CASRTDREDGYTF

V gene: TRBV7-2
J gene: TRBJ1-6
D gene: NA
clone size: NA
CDR3 DNA: TGTGCCAGCCAGCGCGGCGGTAATTCACCCCTCCACTTT
CDR3 protein: CASQRGGNSPLHF

V gene: TRBV4-3
J gene: TRBJ1-1
D gene: TRBD1
clone size: NA
CDR3 DNA: TGCGCCAGCAGCCAAGAAGCAGGGGGAAACACTGAAGCTTTCTTT
CDR3 protein: CASSQEAGGNTEAFF

V gene: TRBV2
J gene: TRBJ1-2
D gene: TRBD1
clone size: once
CDR3 DNA: TGTGCCAGCGGGCAGGGGGCTCTTCAGAATGGCTACACCTTC
CDR3 protein: CASGQGALQNGYTF

V gene: TRBV4-1
J gene: TRBJ2-2
D gene: TRBD1
clone size: NA
CDR3 DNA: TGCGCCAGCAGCCGCGAGGACAGGGTTCTTCCCGGGGAGCTGTTTTTT
CDR3 protein: CASSREDRVLPGELFF

V gene: TRBV6-5
J gene: TRBJ2-2
D gene: TRBD1
clone size: NA
CDR3 DNA: TGTGCCAGCAGTACGCCAGGGGGAACCACCGGGGAGCTGTTTTTT
CDR3 protein: CASSTPGGTTGELFF

V gene: TRBV11-3
J gene: TRBJ1-1
D gene: NA
clone size: NA
CDR3 DNA: TGTGCCAGCAGCTTCACACGGAACACTGAAGCTTTCTTT
CDR3 protein: CASSFTRNTEAFF

V gene: TRBV19
J gene: TRBJ2-3
D gene: TRBD1
clone size: NA
CDR3 DNA: TGTGCCAGTAGTAAGGACAGGGGAGGCACAGATACGCAGTATTTT
CDR3 protein: CASSKDRGGTDTQYF

V gene: TRBV30
J gene: TRBJ2-2
D gene: NA
clone size: NA
CDR3 DNA: TGTGCCTGGAGGACTAGTAACACCGGGGAGCTGTTTTTT
CDR3 protein: CAWRTSNTGELFF

V gene: TRBV7-2
J gene: TRBJ2-3
D gene: TRBD2
clone size: NA
CDR3 DNA: TGTGCCAGCGCGAAGCGGGGTGAAGATACGCAGTATTTT
CDR3 protein: CASAKRGEDTQYF

V gene: TRBV6-5
J gene: TRBJ2-1
D gene: NA
clone size: once
CDR3 DNA: TGTGCCAGCAGTTACGCCGACAACTACAATGAGCAGTTCTTC
CDR3 protein: CASSYADNYNEQFF

V gene: TRBV18
J gene: TRBJ2-2
D gene: NA
clone size: NA
CDR3 DNA: TGTGCCAGCTCACCAAGAGGGGGGGCCCGGAACACCGGGGAGCTGTTTTTT
CDR3 protein: CASSPRGGARNTGELFF

V gene: TRBV9
J gene: TRBJ2-5
D gene: TRBD2
clone size: NA
CDR3 DNA: TGTGCCAGCAGCGTAGGTCCAGCGGGGGGGCTGACCCAAGAGACCCAGTACTTC
CDR3 protein: CASSVGPAGGLTQETQYF

V gene: TRBV6-5
J gene: TRBJ1-6
D gene: NA
clone size: once
CDR3 DNA: TGTGCCAGCAGTTACTCGGTCAGGACTCATAATTCACCCCTCCACTTT
CDR3 protein: CASSYSVRTHNSPLHF

V gene: TRBV18
J gene: TRBJ1-1
D gene: TRBD1
clone size: NA
CDR3 DNA: TGTGCCAGCTCACCGAACAGGGGGGACACTGAAGCTTTCTTT
CDR3 protein: CASSPNRGDTEAFF

V gene: TRBV6-5
J gene: TRBJ1-2
D gene: NA
clone size: many
CDR3 DNA: TGTGCCAGCAGTCTATCGCCGGGGGGTAACTATGGCTACACCTTC
CDR3 protein: CASSLSPGGNYGYTF

V gene: TRBV7-3
J gene: TRBJ2-1
D gene: NA
clone size: NA
CDR3 DNA: TGTGCCAGCAGCTTAGAAGGACAAAACTACAATGAGCAGTTCTTC
CDR3 protein: CASSLEGQNYNEQFF

V gene: TRBV12-3/TRBV12-4
J gene: TRBJ1-4
D gene: NA
clone size: NA
CDR3 DNA: TGTGCCAGCAGACGGTCAACTAATGAAAAACTGTTTTTT
CDR3 protein: CASRRSTNEKLFF

V gene: TRBV18
J gene: TRBJ2-5
D gene: NA
clone size: NA
CDR3 DNA: TGTGCCAGCTCACCAACTTCGGACAGACAAGAGACCCAGTACTTC
CDR3 protein: CASSPTSDRQETQYF

V gene: TRBV10-3
J gene: TRBJ2-3
D gene: TRBD2
clone size: NA
CDR3 DNA: TGTGCCATCAGTGGTCGACCGAGCGGGGGGGCCGTGGCAGATACGCAGTATTTT
CDR3 protein: CAISGRPSGGAVADTQYF

V gene: TRBV9
J gene: TRBJ2-7
D gene: TRBD2
clone size: NA
CDR3 DNA: TGTGCCAGCAGCGAAAGCACAGGACTAGCGGGGGACGAGCAGTACTTC
CDR3 protein: CASSESTGLAGDEQYF

V gene: TRBV18
J gene: TRBJ2-3
D gene: TRBD1
clone size: NA
CDR3 DNA: TGTGCCAGCTCACCAGTTGCAGGGCAGGGGGCAGATACGCAGTATTTT
CDR3 protein: CASSPVAGQGADTQYF

V gene: TRBV4-3
J gene: TRBJ1-2
D gene: NA
clone size: NA
CDR3 DNA: TGCGCCAGCAGCCAAACGACCCCCACGACAGGTTTATATGGCTACACCTTC
CDR3 protein: CASSQTTPTTGLYGYTF

V gene: TRBV4-1
J gene: TRBJ2-7
D gene: TRBD2
clone size: few
CDR3 DNA: TGCGCCAGCAGCCAAGTGGTCGGGGGGGCTCTCAACGAGCAGTACTTC
CDR3 protein: CASSQVVGGALNEQYF

V gene: TRBV20-1
J gene: TRBJ1-2
D gene: NA
clone size: NA
CDR3 DNA: TGCAGTCTTCGGGGCTATGGCTACACCTTC
CDR3 protein: CSLRGYGYTF

V gene: TRBV19
J gene: TRBJ1-1
D gene: NA
clone size: NA
CDR3 DNA: TGTGCCAGTAGTCCCCGGGGGGCGAGTGAAGCTTTCTTT
CDR3 protein: CASSPRGASEAFF

V gene: TRBV15
J gene: TRBJ2-5
D gene: NA
clone size: once
CDR3 DNA: TGTGCCACCAGCAGAGGACAGGACCAAGAGACCCAGTACTTC
CDR3 protein: CATSRGQDQETQYF

V gene: TRBV5-1
J gene: TRBJ2-7
D gene: TRBD1
clone size: NA
CDR3 DNA: TGCGCCAGCAGCTCCTCCACGACAGGGTCGGAGGAGCAGTACTTC
CDR3 protein: CASSSSTTGSEEQYF

V gene: TRBV24-1
J gene: TRBJ2-3
D gene: NA
clone size: NA
CDR3 DNA: TGTGCCACCAGTGCCCGAGGCAGCACAGATACGCAGTATTTT
CDR3 protein: CATSARGSTDTQYF

V gene: TRBV30
J gene: TRBJ2-2
D gene: NA
clone size: NA
CDR3 DNA: TGTGCCTGGAAGTCGGGGGTAAACACCGGGGAGCTGTTTTTT
CDR3 protein: CAWKSGVNTGELFF

V gene: TRBV5-1
J gene: TRBJ2-7
D gene: TRBD1
clone size: NA
CDR3 DNA: TGCGCCAGCAGCCCGGACAGGGAACTCTACGAGCAGTACTTC
CDR3 protein: CASSPDRELYEQYF

V gene: TRBV6-6
J gene: TRBJ1-1
D gene: NA
clone size: NA
CDR3 DNA: TGTGCCAGCAGTCCCACAGGGTACACTGAAGCTTTCTTT
CDR3 protein: CASSPTGYTEAFF

V gene: TRBV4-3
J gene: TRBJ1-6
D gene: TRBD1
clone size: NA
CDR3 DNA: TGCGCCAGCAGCCAAGACACAGGGGATGGATCACCCCTCCACTTT
CDR3 protein: CASSQDTGDGSPLHF

V gene: TRBV6-5
J gene: TRBJ2-3
D gene: TRBD2
clone size: NA
CDR3 DNA: TGTGCCAGCAGGGGACTAGCGGACCCCACAGATACGCAGTATTTT
CDR3 protein: CASRGLADPTDTQYF

V gene: TRBV9
J gene: TRBJ1-2
D gene: TRBD1
clone size: NA
CDR3 DNA: TGTGCCAGCAGCCCTCTAGGGACAGCTAACTATGGCTACACCTTC
CDR3 protein: CASSPLGTANYGYTF

V gene: TRBV28
J gene: TRBJ2-7
D gene: NA
clone size: NA
CDR3 DNA: TGTGCCAGCGGGGGCCCTCCCTACGAGCAGTACTTC
CDR3 protein: CASGGPPYEQYF

V gene: TRBV19
J gene: TRBJ1-2
D gene: NA
clone size: NA
CDR3 DNA: TGCGCCAGTAGTATAGAAAAGGGGCGGCATGGCTACACCTTC
CDR3 protein: CASSIEKGRHGYTF

V gene: TRBV7-9
J gene: TRBJ1-5
D gene: TRBD1
clone size: many
CDR3 DNA: TGTGCCAGCAGCGCGGGACAGGGGGCAAGTCAGCCCCAGCATTTT
CDR3 protein: CASSAGQGASQPQHF

V gene: TRBV18
J gene: TRBJ1-2
D gene: TRBD1
clone size: NA
CDR3 DNA: TGTGCCAGCTCACCTCTGCAACAGTCGCCTGCCCGCGGAGGGACAGGGGGTAACTATGGCTACACCTTC
CDR3 protein: CASSPLQQSPARGGTGGNYGYTF

V gene: TRBV19
J gene: TRBJ1-1
D gene: TRBD1
clone size: NA
CDR3 DNA: TGTGCCAGTAGTACAGGGGGCCCTGAAGCTTTCTTT
CDR3 protein: CASSTGGPEAFF

V gene: TRBV18
J gene: TRBJ1-1
D gene: NA
clone size: NA
CDR3 DNA: TGTGCCAGCTCATCCGTCGAGGGGGGGACTGAAGCTTTCTTT
CDR3 protein: CASSSVEGGTEAFF

V gene: TRBV5-1
J gene: TRBJ1-2
D gene: NA
clone size: NA
CDR3 DNA: TGCGCCAGCAGCTTGGCCCGATCGGCGGGAATAAACTATGGCTACACCTTC
CDR3 protein: CASSLARSAGINYGYTF

V gene: TRBV27
J gene: TRBJ1-6
D gene: NA
clone size: NA
CDR3 DNA: TGTGCCAGCAGCCCGAGGACAGATAATTCACCCCTCCACTTT
CDR3 protein: CASSPRTDNSPLHF

V gene: TRBV3-1/TRBV3-2
J gene: TRBJ2-5
D gene: NA
clone size: once
CDR3 DNA: TGTGCCAGCAGCCCCCTGGGACTTCAAGAGACCCAGTACTTC
CDR3 protein: CASSPLGLQETQYF

V gene: TRBV20-1
J gene: TRBJ1-1
D gene: NA
clone size: NA
CDR3 DNA: TGCAGTGTCCAGGGGAACACTGAAGCTTTCTTT
CDR3 protein: CSVQGNTEAFF

V gene: TRBV5-5
J gene: TRBJ1-5
D gene: TRBD1
clone size: NA
CDR3 DNA: TGTGCCAGCAGCTTGGGGGACAGGGAGAGCAATCAGCCCCAGCATTTT
CDR3 protein: CASSLGDRESNQPQHF

V gene: TRBV7-2
J gene: TRBJ2-1
D gene: NA
clone size: NA
CDR3 DNA: TGTGCCAGCAGCTCCCCGCGGGGTGAGCAGTTCTTC
CDR3 protein: CASSSPRGEQFF

V gene: TRBV5-8
J gene: TRBJ1-1
D gene: NA
clone size: NA
CDR3 DNA: TGTGCCAGCAGCCGATTAGGACTTTTAGATACTGAAGCTTTCTTT
CDR3 protein: CASSRLGLLDTEAFF

V gene: TRBV19
J gene: TRBJ1-6
D gene: NA
clone size: NA
CDR3 DNA: TGTGCCAGTAGTCCGGGGGGGGGACGGCCAAATTCACCCCTCCACTTT
CDR3 protein: CASSPGGGRPNSPLHF

V gene: TRBV5-1
J gene: TRBJ2-1
D gene: NA
clone size: once
CDR3 DNA: TGCGCCAGCAGCTTGGACGGAGCCTACAATGAGCAGTTCTTC
CDR3 protein: CASSLDGAYNEQFF

V gene: TRBV6-1
J gene: TRBJ1-1
D gene: NA
clone size: NA
CDR3 DNA: TGTGCCAGCAGTGAAGCGCAACGGTCCAGGGACACTGAAGCTTTCTTT
CDR3 protein: CASSEAQRSRDTEAFF

V gene: TRBV18
J gene: TRBJ1-5
D gene: NA
clone size: NA
CDR3 DNA: TGTGCCAGCTCACCTAAAACAGGGCACAATCAGCCCCAGCATTTT
CDR3 protein: CASSPKTGHNQPQHF

V gene: TRBV29-1
J gene: TRBJ2-2
D gene: TRBD1
clone size: NA
CDR3 DNA: TGCAGCGTTGTCGGACAGGGGGCGACCGGGGAGCTGTTTTTT
CDR3 protein: CSVVGQGATGELFF

V gene: TRBV19
J gene: TRBJ2-1
D gene: TRBD2
clone size: NA
CDR3 DNA: TGTGCCAGTACAGCTACGGGGGGGCGGTCTGAGCAGTTCTTC
CDR3 protein: CASTATGGRSEQFF

V gene: TRBV5-1
J gene: TRBJ1-5
D gene: TRBD1
clone size: NA
CDR3 DNA: TGCGCCAGCAGCTCCCTGACAGGGGGAAATCAGCCCCAGCATTTT
CDR3 protein: CASSSLTGGNQPQHF